The entry below describes one TCR beta chain. The antigen remains unidentified. This record comes from a study of blood T cells in healthy people across ages. The CDR3 loop spans 17 amino acids. Trimming pared 0 bases from V and 3 bases from J, leaving 17 bases between. Germline loops: CDR1 LGHNA, CDR2 YNFKEQ. Every donor gave 8.5 to 10 milliliters of peripheral blood. Each sample yielded at least 6 million isolated PBMCs. Study-level results: Because sorting was not performed, PBMCs prevented conclusive naive versus antigen-experienced comparison.

Through a sample-barcoded 5' primer and a J-beta primer mix, a second PCR was run for roughly 7 to 11 cycles. TCRdb called the 5' RACE reads again in MiXCR, with one record for every CDR3 protein. The sample comprises under 2,000,000 distinct CDR3 sequences, roughly 52% of which are singletons, and over 2% rests with the top ten. The J gene is TRBJ2-5, the V gene TRBV4-2; TRBD2 might be the D (5 bases). What was sequenced was blood. The receptor was isolated from a woman aged 35 to 49 in good health. The CDR3 DNA reads as TGTGCCAGCAGCCAAGATCCCCAAGGGCAGGAGGAAGAGACCCAGTACTTC. This gives the protein CASSQDPQGQEEETQYF.